The clone carrying this TCR beta chain was seen ten or more times. These data originate in a study of T-cell reconstitution after alpha-beta-depleted transplantation in children. For TCRbeta, the library was prepared with unique molecular identifiers. A single record per CDR3 protein comes from TCRdb applying MiXCR to the PCR reads. The repertoire holds some 70,000 distinct CDR3 sequences, with over 4.5% as singletons. The CDR3 spans 15 residues. The V and J ends lost 6 bases and 2 bases, in that order; junction bases with no gene match: 9. The germline gives CDR1 ENHRY, CDR2 SYGVKD. The clonotype comes from a boy younger than two who had a stem cell transplant for acute myeloid leukemia, so the T cells may come from the graft donor. This sample comprised PBMCs, mostly from graft donor cells, obtained 180 days after TCRalphabeta/CD19-depleted stem cell transplant. This chain uses TRBV10-3 with TRBJ2-5; 7 bases fit TRBD1. Here the CDR3 DNA reads TGTGCCATCAGACAGGGGAAGGGGTATCAAGAGACCCAGTACTTC. Its protein is CAIRQGKGYQETQYF.